This is a list of T cell receptor beta chains from one sample in a study of long-term antiretroviral therapy in people with HIV. Repertoires were generated with immunoSEQ multiplex PCR, while TCRdb's copy carries only in-frame clones and drops some. The data show roughly 21,000 clones, around 80% seen once. The source was unsorted PBMCs, collected 4.1 years after starting antiretroviral therapy. Receptors were obtained from a woman between 40 and 50 years old with HIV. CDR3s include the opening cysteine and the closing phenylalanine or tryptophan. The D gene is left open where the match is weak. For some rows the clone size is stated as once, few or many, or as a class when expanded; others skip it.

j_gene,abundance,v_gene,d_gene,CDR3nt,CDR3aa
TRBJ2-5,NA,TRBV19,NA,TGTGCCAGTAGTATGGTCTCACAAGAGACCCAGTACTTC,CASSMVSQETQYF
TRBJ1-5,few,TRBV19,TRBD1,TGTGCCAGTAGTAGGAGGAAGACAGGGTGGAAAAATCAGCCCCAGCATTTT,CASSRRKTGWKNQPQHF
TRBJ2-7,NA,TRBV6-6,TRBD2,TGTGCCAGCAGAGCCGGGACTAGCGGCTCCTACGAGCAGTACTTC,CASRAGTSGSYEQYF
TRBJ1-1,NA,TRBV2,NA,TGTGCCAGCACGGGGGTACCGAGGGTAGCTTTCTTT,CASTGVPRVAFF
TRBJ2-7,NA,TRBV6-5,TRBD1,TGTGCCAGCAGGCCTGGACAGGGGGTCTACGAGCAGTACTTC,CASRPGQGVYEQYF
TRBJ1-4,NA,TRBV7-9,NA,TGTGCCAGCAGCTTATGGGCAGGCTTGACTAATGAAAAACTGTTTTTT,CASSLWAGLTNEKLFF
TRBJ2-7,few,TRBV9,TRBD1,TGTGCCAGCAGCGTAGGGGGGACAGGCTACGAGCAGTACTTC,CASSVGGTGYEQYF
TRBJ2-7,NA,TRBV15,TRBD2,TGTGCCACCAGCTCTAACCGAAGACGGGAGGGCTACGAGCAGTACTTC,CATSSNRRREGYEQYF
TRBJ2-5,NA,TRBV6-1,TRBD2,TGTGCCAGCCCGACTAGCGGGAACCAAGAGACCCAGTACTTC,CASPTSGNQETQYF
TRBJ2-7,NA,TRBV27,NA,TGTGCCAGCAGTTTATCAAACGCCTACGAGCAGTACTTC,CASSLSNAYEQYF
TRBJ1-3,NA,TRBV7-8,NA,TGTGCCAGCAGCCTCGGTCCGGGAAACACCATATATTTT,CASSLGPGNTIYF
TRBJ1-2,NA,TRBV30,NA,TGTGCCTGGAGCGGACAGCTTCGCTATGGCTACACCTTC,CAWSGQLRYGYTF
TRBJ2-1,NA,TRBV28,NA,TGTGCCAGCAGTTTAAACAGGAATGAGCAGTTCTTC,CASSLNRNEQFF
TRBJ2-3,NA,TRBV13,TRBD2,TGTGCCAGCAGCTCACCTGCCCTTGGCGGGGGGCGGGATACGCAGTATTTT,CASSSPALGGGRDTQYF
TRBJ1-4,NA,TRBV5-5,TRBD1,TGTGCCAGCAGCGCACTCCCCCTGGGACAGGGAGGAGAAAAACTGTTTTTT,CASSALPLGQGGEKLFF
TRBJ2-1,NA,TRBV7-9,NA,TGTGCCAGCAGCTCAACTACGGGCTCCTACAATGAGCAGTTCTTC,CASSSTTGSYNEQFF
TRBJ2-1,NA,TRBV6-4,NA,TGTGCCAGCAGTGAAACCTCCTACAATGAGCAGTTCTTC,CASSETSYNEQFF
TRBJ2-7,NA,TRBV6-5,TRBD1,TGTGCCAGCAGTCGGACCGGGACAGGGGGCTACGAGCAGTACTTC,CASSRTGTGGYEQYF
TRBJ2-7,NA,TRBV9,NA,TGTGCCAGCAGCGTAGAGGGTGATAGCCTCAACGAGCAGTACTTC,CASSVEGDSLNEQYF
TRBJ2-1,few,TRBV14,NA,TGTGCCAGCATGAGCGGTAGCTCCTACAATGAGCAGTTCTTC,CASMSGSSYNEQFF
TRBJ1-5,NA,TRBV7-6,NA,TGTGCCAGCAGCTCCTCGAGCAATCAGCCCCAGCATTTT,CASSSSSNQPQHF
TRBJ2-5,NA,TRBV27,NA,TGTGCCAGCAGTTTAAGAGTCGGAGAGACCCAGTACTTC,CASSLRVGETQYF